These T cell receptor beta chains were read from a single sample in a study of shared T cell receptors in the human thymus. TCRdb's copy holds only in-frame clones and misses some; the assay was immunoSEQ multiplex PCR. The sample holds some 720,000 clones, approximately 90% seen once. This same sample was also taken into another study, of human thymus T cells.

Sequences were obtained from thymocytes. The receptor set was obtained from a boy in the first two years of life with a congenital heart defect. The CDR3 runs from the conserved cysteine through the conserved F or W. D genes are given only for firm matches. The size entry is marked missing in some rows and otherwise reads once, few, many or a size class.

size	V	D	J	DNA	CDR3
few	TRBV2	.	TRBJ2-5	TGTGCCAGCAGTGAAGCGGTTGACAGTTGGGAGACCCAGTACTTC	CASSEAVDSWETQYF
.	TRBV15	.	TRBJ2-4	TGTGCCACCAGCAGTGGGGTACTGGGAGGAGGAAACATTCAGTACTTC	CATSSGVLGGGNIQYF
few	TRBV10-3	TRBD1	TRBJ2-7	TGTGCCATCAGTGACTCCGGGACAGCCGACTACGAGCAGTACTTC	CAISDSGTADYEQYF
.	TRBV28	.	TRBJ2-4	TGTGCCAGCAGTTTATGGCCGTCACTAGGGGCCAAAAACATTCAGTACTTC	CASSLWPSLGAKNIQYF
.	TRBV30	.	TRBJ2-4	TGTGCCTGGGCTACAGACCTCTTTGCCAAAAACATTCAGTACTTC	CAWATDLFAKNIQYF
.	TRBV13	TRBD2	TRBJ2-7	TGTGCCAGCAGCCCACTAGCGGGAGGTTACGAGCAGTACTTC	CASSPLAGGYEQYF
.	TRBV4-2	TRBD1	TRBJ2-5	TGTGCCAGCAGCCAAGAGCCGCTAGGACAGGAATGGCGGGAGACCCAGTACTTC	CASSQEPLGQEWRETQYF
.	TRBV2	.	TRBJ2-7	TGTGCCAGCAGGCTAAACAGGGATGCCCTATACTTC	CASRLNRDALYF
once	TRBV28	TRBD1	TRBJ1-4	TGTGCCAGCAGTGCAGGGGGAGACGGTGAAAAACTGTTTTTT	CASSAGGDGEKLFF
.	TRBV7-9	.	TRBJ2-7	TGTGCCAGCGGCCCAAGGGGCGGGGTTTACGAGCAGTACTTC	CASGPRGGVYEQYF
.	TRBV29-1	TRBD1	TRBJ2-1	TGCAGCGGTGCCTGGGACAGGGGCTCCTACAATGAGCAGTTCTTC	CSGAWDRGSYNEQFF
.	TRBV13	TRBD2	TRBJ2-2	TGTGCCAGCAGCTCAGGTTTAGCGGGAGGGCCTAACGGGGAGCTGTTTTTT	CASSSGLAGGPNGELFF
.	TRBV29-1	.	TRBJ1-3	TGCAGCGTTCGGGGGGGGGCTGGAAACACCATATATTTT	CSVRGGAGNTIYF
.	TRBV5-4	.	TRBJ2-7	TGTGCCAGCAGCAACCCCCGGGACTCTCCCTACGAGCAGTACTTC	CASSNPRDSPYEQYF
.	TRBV11-2	TRBD2	TRBJ2-1	TGTGCCAGCAGCAGAGCGGGGAACAATGAGCAGTTCTTC	CASSRAGNNEQFF
.	TRBV27	.	TRBJ1-2	TGTGCCAGCAGTCCCCCAAGCCAAAACTATGGCTACACCTTC	CASSPPSQNYGYTF
.	TRBV28	.	TRBJ2-1	TGTGCCAGCAGTCCCCGACACCTAAATTCCTACAATGAGCAGTTCTTC	CASSPRHLNSYNEQFF
.	TRBV28	TRBD1	TRBJ2-7	TGTGCCAGCAGTCCCCGGGACAGTTCCTACGAGCAGTACTTC	CASSPRDSSYEQYF
.	TRBV27	.	TRBJ2-6	TGTGCCAGCAGTTTAGAGTCAGGACAGTCTGGGCCCAACGTCCTGACTTTC	CASSLESGQSGPNVLTF
.	TRBV10-3	TRBD1	TRBJ1-2	TGTGCCATCAGTGGGCTTACCGGGACAGCTACCATCCTTTCCTATGGCTACACCTTC	CAISGLTGTATILSYGYTF
.	TRBV19	.	TRBJ2-1	TGTGCCACCGGAGCCCAGAACAATGAGCAGTTCTTC	CATGAQNNEQFF
.	TRBV27	TRBD1	TRBJ1-1	TGTGCCAGCAGTACCGGACAGGGGGCGAGGAACACTGAAGCTTTCTTT	CASSTGQGARNTEAFF
.	TRBV9	TRBD1	TRBJ1-4	TGTGCCAGCAGCGCCGGGGACAGGCAAGACGAAAAACTGTTTTTT	CASSAGDRQDEKLFF
.	TRBV11-2	TRBD2	TRBJ2-4	TGTGCCAGCAGCTGGGGAGGGCAGCTAAACATTCAGTACTTC	CASSWGGQLNIQYF
few	TRBV10-3	.	TRBJ1-3	TGTGCCATCAGTGAGTCGAGGGAGAGCTCTGGAAACACCATATATTTT	CAISESRESSGNTIYF
.	TRBV21-1	.	TRBJ2-3	TGTGCCAGCAGCAAACCCCAAGAGGCAAGGACAGATACGCAGTATTTT	CASSKPQEARTDTQYF